The source of this TCR beta chain is a study of graft-versus-host responses after intestinal transplantation. Study-wide background: Isolated intestinal, liver-intestinal, or multivisceral transplants were what recipients had. After anti-thymocyte globulin induction, recipients took tacrolimus and steroids for two to three years. Overall study findings and caveats: Detected in recipient marrow were GvH clones, some of which were first observed in ileum or blood. Allografts from individuals with graft-donor T cell macrochimerism displayed high graft-versus-host to host-versus-graft clonal ratios.

Generated by immunoSEQ multiplex PCR, the TCRdb table keeps only in-frame clones and is missing some. The sample yields over 45,000 clones, roughly nine tenths seen once. With regard to this clone: Its antigen is undetermined.

The origin of this receptor is a human donor who was the organ donor for an intestinal transplant. The specimen was unstimulated CD4+ T cells sorted from spleen or lymph node cells, collected before transplant.

The CDR3 DNA is TGTGCCAGCAGCTTAGTTGACTTCCGCAATGAGCAGTTCTTC. It specifies CASSLVDFRNEQFF. V and J are TRBV11-2 and TRBJ2-1; D call uncertain. CDR1 SGHAT and CDR2 FQNNGV come from the germline V gene. This CDR3 has 14 residues. The V and J ends lost 1 base and 6 bases respectively, with 10 bases between them.